The TCR beta chain described here comes from a study of T-cell reconstitution after alpha-beta-depleted transplantation in children. The TCRbeta library incorporated unique molecular identifiers. From the PCR reads, TCRdb called clonotypes with MiXCR, one entry per CDR3 protein. The sample yields over 550,000 distinct CDR3 sequences, roughly a tenth seen once. Germline V gives CDR1 DFQATT, CDR2 SNEGSKA (reference sequence). V lost 5 bases and J lost 5, with 12 bases in between. CDR3 length equals 13 residues. The chain couples TRBV20-1 to TRBJ2-2; D possibly corresponds to TRBD1 (5 bases). The starting material was PBMCs from the stem cell graft donor, obtained from the stem cell graft. The clonotype originates from a human donor who donated a stem cell graft to a child with acute myeloid leukemia. For the CDR3, the DNA is TGCAGTGCTGAACAGGATACGACCGGGGAGCTGTTTTTT. Amino acid sequence: CSAEQDTTGELFF.